One T cell receptor (beta chain) is described in this entry. Its antigen is currently not known. Within one base of it there is no much larger clone, and no base qualities were kept. Based on the germline V gene, the CDR1 and CDR2 sequences are LGHNA and YNFKEQ. The V and J ends are trimmed by 0 bases and 8 bases, leaving 11 bases between them. CDR3 length: 14 amino acids, cysteine to phenylalanine. Only the CDR3 part of the read is kept: 42 bases, read in frame from the first base. The cohort was made up of 666 healthy bone marrow donors. At the time of sampling, every cohort member was nominally healthy, though immune exposures that went unrecorded were likely present. The donor was CMV seronegative and was included in the group of 352 seronegative cohort members. Every donor gave a peripheral blood sample, and the peripheral blood mononuclear cells from that sample were used for TCR beta sequencing. Genomic DNA was extracted from the blood cell samples with the Qiagen DNeasy Blood Extraction Kit.

The data are from a study of cytomegalovirus exposure and HLA in healthy donors (TCRdb year 2017). Broadly, across the study: According to an earlier analysis of 550 to 750 of the donors, some 180 million T cells yielded 117 million unique TCR beta sequences and 276 Gb of sequence data. The number of donors typed differed by locus, with 629-630 for A, B, C, DRB1 and DQB1, around 520 for DQA1, 600 to 610 for DPA1, and 472 for DPB1. HLA typing covered class I and class II loci at four-digit resolution. The study aimed to test whether signatures of past pathogen exposure could be identified by cataloging public T cell receptors. All discovery cohort repertoires had been generated using a single sequencing platform. Among a few hundred genotyped donors of the cohort, an average of around 240,000 unique TCR beta nucleotide sequences were sequenced per donor, roughly 18% of them non-productive. A separate validation cohort of 90 to 150 different subjects was used in addition to the roughly 620-subject first cohort. Donor age, sex, ethnicity and CMV serostatus were compiled together with the repertoire data. Because of strong linkage in the cohort, four or five DR-DQ haplotypes were treated as single units for association and clustering. In the later analysis, no new phenotypic data were used to find candidate immune exposures; instead, reliance was placed on TCR beta sequences and their occurrence across donors. To predict cytomegalovirus infection status, the study brought together high-throughput TCR immunosequencing, statistical association of individual TCRs with disease status, and machine learning. In an earlier analysis of around 540 of the donors, high-throughput TCR beta sequencing was used to judge whether each TCR beta V gene segment behaved as functional or pseudogenic. A later genetic analysis used genome-wide SNP genotypes for about 60% of the 666 donors, treating that subset as a discovery cohort. A later analysis re-analyzed previously published TCR beta repertoires from 666 donors and added high-resolution HLA genotyping to study TCR occurrence patterns. Of the approximately 400 genotyped donors, approximately 82% fell in the genetic ancestry cluster associated with self-reported Caucasian donors. An early release covering over 500 HLA-typed donors comprised about 290 gigabases of sequencing data and around 85 million unique TCR sequences. The study used immunosequencing to profile the T cell repertoires of several hundred subjects and linked those repertoires to cytomegalovirus serostatus. Broader findings and caveats from the paper: The presence/absence analyses assumed that sequencing depth was roughly uniform across donors, and that assumption may not be true. According to a later analysis, most CMV-associated TCR beta chains appeared to be HLA-restricted, and the HLA associations seemed to be driven largely by CMV exposure. Because counts were too low, some 16 rarely observed V segments, including chromosome 9 orphons, were excluded from the earlier analysis of a few hundred of the donors. In vitro tests confirmed that a few of the cytomegalovirus-associated TCR beta chains recognize cytomegalovirus antigens. When HLA alleles, especially DR and DQ, strongly co-occurred, TCR associations were difficult to assign to individual alleles. The sequencing pipeline was judged likely to have produced a cluster of highly shared sequence variants as a technical artifact. The authors suggested that the approach could potentially be extended to other disease states and immunological phenotypes. According to a later genetic analysis, donors in an Asian-associated ancestry cluster had fewer N-insertions in productive TCRs than the approximately 670-donor mean. CMV serostatus was the only immune exposure information available for the cohort. The 87-base-pair reads could not distinguish some IMGT-functional V segments, including TRBV6-2 and TRBV6-3, so those segments were excluded. This cohort had only TCR beta chains sequenced, and the lack of alpha or paired-chain data limited which features could be detected. A further reported finding was that TCR beta sequences accurately predicted the HLA-A and HLA-B alleles for most subjects in the first cohort. In a later analysis, several top co-occurrence clusters were reported to appear linked to parvovirus B19, influenza, CMV and Epstein-Barr virus. Because some donors lacked HLA typing at each locus, the association tests relied only on the typed subset. Linkage disequilibrium might explain the correlated functional status among segregating V segments, but an unknown experimental factor could not be excluded. At a false discovery rate of 0.05, a later analysis linked approximately 18,000 TCR beta sequences to specific HLA alleles. In a later analysis, TCR association rates were found to vary across HLA loci, with the most associated TCRs seen for DRB1 alleles and the fewest for HLA-C alleles. A later analysis found that HLA-associated TCR beta chains were more clonally expanded and had lower generation probabilities than equally common non-associated chains. In an earlier analysis of around 500 of the donors, most TCR beta V segments appeared in productive rearrangements about 87% or about 30% of the time, broadly matching IMGT annotations. Most TCR sequences were observed very rarely across donors, whereas some public TCRs were present in many individuals. A later genetic analysis associated a missense DCLRE1C variant with V-gene and J-gene trimming of TCR beta chains, and an independent cohort replicated the association. The study gave a list of roughly 150 TCR beta chains associated with cytomegalovirus. Cytomegalovirus status was reported to be diagnosed by the classifier with high specificity and sensitivity in both the original and validation cohorts.

The library was generated by the immunoSEQ multiplex PCR assay. The multiplex PCR relied on a mix of 60 forward primers for TCR Vbeta segments and 13 reverse primers for TCR Jbeta segments. A multiplex PCR assay on genomic DNA amplified the CDR3 region of rearranged TCR beta genes. The amplified TCR beta libraries were sequenced on the Illumina HiSeq System as 87-base-pair reads. From the authors' description of their analysis: A later analysis counted approximately 74 million unique TCR beta chains across the 650 to 800 repertoires, and 9 million to 14 million of these chains were shared by at least two donors. To remove PCR and sequencing errors, raw reads were error-corrected and collapsed into unique sequences using a nearest-neighbor algorithm that merged closely related sequences. CDR3 sequences were aligned to IMGT reference sequences to assign V, D and J gene segments. For a sequence to be retained, at least a six-nucleotide match to both a V gene segment and a J gene segment was required. A rearrangement counted as productive if the CDR3 had no stop codons and remained in frame with V and J, and every other rearrangement counted as non-productive. CDR3 was defined according to IMGT convention as the region running from the second conserved V-encoded cysteine to the conserved J-encoded phenylalanine. The earlier analysis of about 530 of the donors excluded any sequence lacking an unambiguous match to a single V gene segment. In an earlier analysis of almost 600 of the donors, a V segment was called functional when productive rearrangements were above 56.7%, and segregating when the standard deviation between donors exceeded 5%. A statistical classification framework was built to diagnose cytomegalovirus status from the catalog of TCR beta chain sequences. A later analysis assigned V and J genes by comparing TCR nucleotide sequences with IMGT/GENE-DB human TR gene sequences. In a later analysis, CDR3 sequences and most-parsimonious VDJ recombination scenarios were assigned using the TCRdist pipeline. A later analysis defined each TCR beta chain by its CDR3 amino acid sequence plus V-gene family, and excluded reads lacking a unique V-gene family. As a way to deal with suspected cross-contamination and a sequencing artifact, a later analysis dropped roughly 620 nucleotide sequences that were highly shared and had low generation probability. In a later analysis, a clonal expansion index was calculated for each public chain from normalized within-repertoire ranks of inferred template counts. In a later analysis, generation probabilities were computed with a VDJ recombination model fitted to out-of-frame rearrangements, and the resulting probabilities were checked against IGoR. A later analysis scored TCR-TCR, TCR-HLA and TCR-CMV co-occurrence with hypergeometric tests, applying a repertoire-size bias correction to TCR pairs. A later analysis estimated false discovery rates by permuting HLA or CMV assignments 20 times. In a later analysis, co-occurring TCRs were grouped using DBSCAN, and TCRdist sequence similarity was added for clustering within HLA-allele-positive subsets. Co-occurrence clustering excluded repertoires with fewer than 30,000 or more than 120,000 public chains, plus five with anomalous nucleotide sharing. TCRdb took this table from immuneACCESS and kept in-frame rearrangements with V and J called. Such tables lack part of the clones; where checked against another copy, unresolved V genes explain under half of the gap, and the rest is unexplained. Clonal size and the V and J genes are those of that table, whereas D and trimming came from the DNA. This sample comprises 87,000 or so clones, 75% to 85% of them detected only once. The ten biggest clones cover around 4.5% of the sample.

The sample consisted of PBMCs. This receptor was taken from a middle-aged woman in good health and CMV-seronegative. The chain was built from TRBV4-2 and TRBJ2-1, with the identity of the D gene unclear. The CDR3 reads as follows: CASSQDRSLDEQFF. The bases are TGTGCCAGCAGCCAAGATCGGAGTCTAGATGAGCAGTTCTTC.